This T cell receptor (beta chain) was retrieved from a study of blood T cell repertoires in COVID-19. CDR3 size: 15 residues. The V gene lost 4 bases and the J gene lost 2 bases, with 15 bases spanning the gap. In germline, CDR1 is KGHSH, CDR2 LQKENI. Assay used: immunoSEQ multiplex PCR; TCRdb lists only in-frame clones, some missing. This repertoire shows roughly 100,000 clones, about 85% found once; its top ten account for 3% to 3.5%. This TCR was recovered from a man aged 50 to 60 in a cohort sampled during active COVID-19. The sequenced sample consisted of peripheral blood. The chain has TRBV18 and TRBJ2-7, with D maybe TRBD1 (6 bases). CDR3 protein: CASSLGTRGAYEQYF. CDR3 sequence (DNA): TGTGCCAGCTCACTCGGGACCAGGGGTGCCTACGAGCAGTACTTC.